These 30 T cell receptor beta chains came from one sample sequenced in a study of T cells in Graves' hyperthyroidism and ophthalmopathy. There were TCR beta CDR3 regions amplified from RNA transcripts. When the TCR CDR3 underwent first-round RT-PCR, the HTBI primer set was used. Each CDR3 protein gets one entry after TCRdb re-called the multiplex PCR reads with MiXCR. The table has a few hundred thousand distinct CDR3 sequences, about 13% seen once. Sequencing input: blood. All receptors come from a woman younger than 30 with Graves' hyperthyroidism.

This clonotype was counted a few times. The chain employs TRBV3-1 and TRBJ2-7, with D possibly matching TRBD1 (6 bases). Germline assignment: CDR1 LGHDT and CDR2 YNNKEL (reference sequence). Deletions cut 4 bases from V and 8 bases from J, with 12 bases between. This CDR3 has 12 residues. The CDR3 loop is CASSRNRVQQYF. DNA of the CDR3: TGTGCCAGCAGCCGAAACAGGGTCCAGCAGTACTTC.

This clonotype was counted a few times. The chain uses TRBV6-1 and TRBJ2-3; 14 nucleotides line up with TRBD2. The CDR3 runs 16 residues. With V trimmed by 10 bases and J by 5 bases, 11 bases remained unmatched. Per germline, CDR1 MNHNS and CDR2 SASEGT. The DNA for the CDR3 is TGTGCCATCACCGGGACTAGCGGGAGTATGAAAGATACGCAGTATTTT. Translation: CAITGTSGSMKDTQYF.

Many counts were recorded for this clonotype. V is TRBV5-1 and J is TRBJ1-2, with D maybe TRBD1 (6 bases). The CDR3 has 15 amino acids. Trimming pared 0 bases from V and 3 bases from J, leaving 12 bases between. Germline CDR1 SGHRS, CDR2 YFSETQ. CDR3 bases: TGCGCCAGCAGCTTGGCAGGGGCGCTGGACTATGGCTACACCTTC. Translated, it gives CASSLAGALDYGYTF. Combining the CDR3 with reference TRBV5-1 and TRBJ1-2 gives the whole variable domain KAGVTQTPRYLIKTRGQQVTLSCSPISGHRSVSWYQQTPGQGLQFLFEYFSETQRNKGNFPGRFSGRQFSNSRSEMNVSTLELGDSALYLCASSLAGALDYGYTFGSGTRLTVV.

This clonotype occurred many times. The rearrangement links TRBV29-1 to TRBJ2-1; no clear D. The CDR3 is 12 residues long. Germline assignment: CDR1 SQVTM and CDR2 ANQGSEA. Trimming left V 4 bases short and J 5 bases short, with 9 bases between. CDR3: CSVAGHNNEQFF. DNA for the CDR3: TGCAGCGTTGCTGGTCACAACAATGAGCAGTTCTTC.

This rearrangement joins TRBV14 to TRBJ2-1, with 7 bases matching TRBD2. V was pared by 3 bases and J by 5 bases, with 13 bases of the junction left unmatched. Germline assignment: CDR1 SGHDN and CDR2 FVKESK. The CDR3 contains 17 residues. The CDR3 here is CASSHLQAGIAHNEQFF. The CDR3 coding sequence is TGTGCCAGCAGCCACCTCCAAGCGGGAATAGCCCACAATGAGCAGTTCTTC.

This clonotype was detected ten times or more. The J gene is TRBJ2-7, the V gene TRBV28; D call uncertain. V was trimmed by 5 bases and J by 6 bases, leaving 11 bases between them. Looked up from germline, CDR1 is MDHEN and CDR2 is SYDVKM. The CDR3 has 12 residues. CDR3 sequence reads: CASSKLRSEQYF. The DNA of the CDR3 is TGTGCCAGCAGTAAACTTCGGAGCGAGCAGTACTTC.

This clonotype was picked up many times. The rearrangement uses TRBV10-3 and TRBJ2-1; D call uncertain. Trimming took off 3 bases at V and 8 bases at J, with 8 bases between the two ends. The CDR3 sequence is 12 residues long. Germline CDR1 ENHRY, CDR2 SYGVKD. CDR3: CAISDFGDEQFF. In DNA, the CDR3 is TGTGCCATCAGTGATTTTGGCGATGAGCAGTTCTTC.

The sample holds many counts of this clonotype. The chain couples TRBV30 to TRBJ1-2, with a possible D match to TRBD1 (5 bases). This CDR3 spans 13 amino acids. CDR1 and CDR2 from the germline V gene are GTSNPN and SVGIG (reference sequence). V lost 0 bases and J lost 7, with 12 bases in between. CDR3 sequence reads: CAWSVEQGAGYTF. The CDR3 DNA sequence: TGTGCCTGGAGTGTAGAGCAGGGTGCTGGCTACACCTTC.

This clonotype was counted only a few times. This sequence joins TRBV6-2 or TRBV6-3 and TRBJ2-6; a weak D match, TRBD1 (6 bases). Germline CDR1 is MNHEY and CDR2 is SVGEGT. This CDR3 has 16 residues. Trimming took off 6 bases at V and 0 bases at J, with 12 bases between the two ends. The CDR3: CASRGRTASGANVLTF. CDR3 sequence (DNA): TGTGCCAGCAGGGGACGGACAGCCTCTGGGGCCAACGTCCTGACTTTC.

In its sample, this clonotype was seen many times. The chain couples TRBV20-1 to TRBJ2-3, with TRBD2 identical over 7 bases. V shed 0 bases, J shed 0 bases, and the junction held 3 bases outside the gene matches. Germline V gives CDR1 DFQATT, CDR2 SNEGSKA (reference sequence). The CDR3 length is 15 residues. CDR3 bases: TGCAGTGCTAGAGATCCCGGGAGGAGCACAGATACGCAGTATTTT. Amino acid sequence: CSARDPGRSTDTQYF.

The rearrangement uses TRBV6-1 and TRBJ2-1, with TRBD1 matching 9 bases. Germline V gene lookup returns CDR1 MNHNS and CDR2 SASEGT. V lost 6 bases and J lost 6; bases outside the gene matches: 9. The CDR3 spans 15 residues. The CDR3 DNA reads TGTGCCAGCAGAATACCGGGACAGGGATCCAATGAGCAGTTCTTC. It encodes CASRIPGQGSNEQFF.

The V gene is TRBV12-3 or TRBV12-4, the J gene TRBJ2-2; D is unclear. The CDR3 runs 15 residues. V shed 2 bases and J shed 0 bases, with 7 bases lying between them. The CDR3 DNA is TGTGCCAGCAGTTTATCCACTACGAACACCGGGGAGCTGTTTTTT. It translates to CASSLSTTNTGELFF.

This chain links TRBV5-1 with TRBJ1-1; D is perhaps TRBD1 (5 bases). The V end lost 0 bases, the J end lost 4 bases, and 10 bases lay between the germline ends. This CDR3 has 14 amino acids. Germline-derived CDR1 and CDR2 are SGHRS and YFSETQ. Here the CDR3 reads CASSLARAGTEAFF. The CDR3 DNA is TGCGCCAGCAGCTTGGCCAGGGCAGGCACTGAAGCTTTCTTT.

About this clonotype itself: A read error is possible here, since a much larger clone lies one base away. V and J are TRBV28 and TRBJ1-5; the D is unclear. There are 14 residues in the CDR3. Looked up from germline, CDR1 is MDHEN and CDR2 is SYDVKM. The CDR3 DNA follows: TGTGCCAGCTCTCTTCTCGGCGGCAATCGGCCCCAGCATTTT. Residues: CASSLLGGNRPQHF.

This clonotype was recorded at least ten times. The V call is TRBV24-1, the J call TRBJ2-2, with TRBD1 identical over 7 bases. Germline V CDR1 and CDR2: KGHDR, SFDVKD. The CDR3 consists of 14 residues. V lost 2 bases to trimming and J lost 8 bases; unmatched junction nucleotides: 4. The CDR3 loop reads CATSDWVQGGELFF. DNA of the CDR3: TGTGCCACCAGTGATTGGGTACAGGGGGGGGAGCTGTTTTTT.

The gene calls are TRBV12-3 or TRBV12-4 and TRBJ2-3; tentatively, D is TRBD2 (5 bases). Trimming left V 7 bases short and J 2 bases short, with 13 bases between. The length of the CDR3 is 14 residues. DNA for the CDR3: TGTGCCAGCAATTTCTTAGCGAACACAGATACGCAGTATTTT. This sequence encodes CASNFLANTDTQYF.

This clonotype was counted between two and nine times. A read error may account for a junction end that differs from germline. This CDR3 reads CASSWTRTGSNYDYTF. In nucleotides, the CDR3 is TGTGCCAGCAGTTGGACCAGGACAGGTTCTAACTATGACTACACCTTC. The chain is built from TRBV12-3 or TRBV12-4 and TRBJ1-2; 7 bases match TRBD1. This CDR3 spans 16 amino acids.

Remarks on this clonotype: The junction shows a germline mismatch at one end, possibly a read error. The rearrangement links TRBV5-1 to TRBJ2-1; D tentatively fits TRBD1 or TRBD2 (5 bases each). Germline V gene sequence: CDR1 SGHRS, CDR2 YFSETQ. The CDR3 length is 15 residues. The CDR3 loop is CASKRGTGAYNEQFF. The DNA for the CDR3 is TGTGCCAGCAAGAGGGGCACAGGAGCCTACAATGAGCAGTTCTTC.

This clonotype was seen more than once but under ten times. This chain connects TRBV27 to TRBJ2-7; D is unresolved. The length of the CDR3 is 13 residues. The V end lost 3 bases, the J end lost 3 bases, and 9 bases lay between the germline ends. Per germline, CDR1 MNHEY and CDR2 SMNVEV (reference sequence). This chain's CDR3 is CASSFLTNYEQYF. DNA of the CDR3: TGTGCCAGCAGTTTCCTGACCAACTACGAGCAGTACTTC.

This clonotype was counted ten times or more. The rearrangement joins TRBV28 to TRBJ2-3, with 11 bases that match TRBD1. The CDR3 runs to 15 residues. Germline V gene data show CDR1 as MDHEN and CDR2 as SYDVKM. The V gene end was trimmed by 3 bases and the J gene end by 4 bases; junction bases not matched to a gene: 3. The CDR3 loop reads CASSFGTGGADTQYF. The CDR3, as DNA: TGTGCCAGCAGTTTTGGGACAGGGGGAGCAGATACGCAGTATTTT.

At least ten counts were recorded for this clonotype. CDR3: CASSWGARGETQYF. As DNA, the CDR3 is TGTGCCAGCAGTTGGGGGGCTAGGGGGGAGACCCAGTACTTC. This chain connects TRBV27 to TRBJ2-5, with D possibly being TRBD1 or TRBD2 (6 bases each). Germline loops: CDR1 MNHEY, CDR2 SMNVEV (reference sequence). The CDR3 length is 14 residues. The V and J ends lost 4 bases and 5 bases respectively, with 14 bases between them.

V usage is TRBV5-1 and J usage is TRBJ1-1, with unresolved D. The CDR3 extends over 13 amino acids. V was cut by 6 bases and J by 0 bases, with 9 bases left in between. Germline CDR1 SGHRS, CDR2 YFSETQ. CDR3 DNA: TGCGCCAGCAAGCAGGACCTGAACACTGAAGCTTTCTTT. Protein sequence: CASKQDLNTEAFF. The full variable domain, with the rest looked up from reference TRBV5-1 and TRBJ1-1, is KAGVTQTPRYLIKTRGQQVTLSCSPISGHRSVSWYQQTPGQGLQFLFEYFSETQRNKGNFPGRFSGRQFSNSRSEMNVSTLELGDSALYLCASKQDLNTEAFFGQGTRLTVV.

The CDR3 region is CASSGLSPGQGYGYTF. The CDR3 nucleotides read TGTGCCAGCAGCGGCCTAAGCCCGGGACAGGGCTATGGCTACACCTTC. The chain combines TRBV9 with TRBJ1-2; TRBD1 matches at 9 bases. Germline V gives CDR1 SGDLS, CDR2 YYNGEE. The junction had 10 bases not matched to a gene; V was cut back by 3 bases and J by 4 bases. The CDR3 consists of 16 residues.

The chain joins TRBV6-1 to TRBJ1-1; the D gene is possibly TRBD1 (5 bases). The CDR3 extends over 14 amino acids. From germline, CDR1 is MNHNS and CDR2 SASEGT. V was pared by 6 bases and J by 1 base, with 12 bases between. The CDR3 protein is CASRSGMANTEAFF. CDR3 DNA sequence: TGTGCCAGCAGATCAGGGATGGCGAACACTGAAGCTTTCTTT.

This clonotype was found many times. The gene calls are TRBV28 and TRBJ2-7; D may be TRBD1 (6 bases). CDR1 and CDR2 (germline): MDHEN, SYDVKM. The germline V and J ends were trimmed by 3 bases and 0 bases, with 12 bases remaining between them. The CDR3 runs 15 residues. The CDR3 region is CASSFSGESSYEQYF. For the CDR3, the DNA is TGTGCCAGCAGTTTTTCAGGGGAGAGCTCCTACGAGCAGTACTTC. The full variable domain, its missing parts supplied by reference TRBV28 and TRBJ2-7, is DVKVTQSSRYLVKRTGEKVFLECVQDMDHENMFWYRQDPGLGLRLIYFSYDVKMKEKGDIPEGYSVSREKKERFSLILESASTNQTSMYLCASSFSGESSYEQYFGPGTRLTVT.

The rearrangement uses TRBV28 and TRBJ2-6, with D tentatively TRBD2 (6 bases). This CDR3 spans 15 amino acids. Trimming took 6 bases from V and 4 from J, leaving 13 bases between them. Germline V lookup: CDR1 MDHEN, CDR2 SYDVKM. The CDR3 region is CASSRTTSGANVLTF. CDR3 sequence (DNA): TGTGCCAGCAGCCGGACTACCTCCGGGGCCAACGTCCTGACTTTC. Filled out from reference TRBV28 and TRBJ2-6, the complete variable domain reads DVKVTQSSRYLVKRTGEKVFLECVQDMDHENMFWYRQDPGLGLRLIYFSYDVKMKEKGDIPEGYSVSREKKERFSLILESASTNQTSMYLCASSRTTSGANVLTFGAGSRLTVL.

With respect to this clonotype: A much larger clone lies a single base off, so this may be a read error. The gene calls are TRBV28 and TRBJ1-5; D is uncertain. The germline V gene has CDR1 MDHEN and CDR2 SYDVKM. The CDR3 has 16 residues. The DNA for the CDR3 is TGTGCATCATTCCCTGCGGCGGGGAATGGCAATCAGCCCCAGCATTTT. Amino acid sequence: CASFPAAGNGNQPQHF.

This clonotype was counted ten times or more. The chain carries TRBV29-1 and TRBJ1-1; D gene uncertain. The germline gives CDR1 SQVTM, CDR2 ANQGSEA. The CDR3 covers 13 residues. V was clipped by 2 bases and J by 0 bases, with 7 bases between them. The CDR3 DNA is TGCAGCGTTGAAATCGGGATGAACACTGAAGCTTTCTTT. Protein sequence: CSVEIGMNTEAFF.

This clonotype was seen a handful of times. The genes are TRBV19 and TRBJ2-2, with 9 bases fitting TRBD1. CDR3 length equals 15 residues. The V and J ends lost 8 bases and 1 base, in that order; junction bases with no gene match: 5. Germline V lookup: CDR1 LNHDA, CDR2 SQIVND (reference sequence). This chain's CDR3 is CASWDRAKNTGELFF. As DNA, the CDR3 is TGTGCCAGTTGGGACAGGGCGAAGAACACCGGGGAGCTGTTTTTT.

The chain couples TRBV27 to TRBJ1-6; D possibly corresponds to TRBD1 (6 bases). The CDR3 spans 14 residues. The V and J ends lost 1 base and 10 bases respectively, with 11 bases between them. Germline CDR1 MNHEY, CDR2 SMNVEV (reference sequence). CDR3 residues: CASSLWQGLSPLHF. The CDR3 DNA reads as TGTGCCAGCAGTTTATGGCAGGGGCTCTCACCCCTCCACTTT.